This T cell receptor (beta chain) was observed in a study of blood T cell repertoires in COVID-19. The CDR3 is 17 amino acids. The germline V gene encodes CDR1 LNHDA and CDR2 SQIVND (reference sequence). V was clipped by 5 bases and J by 0 bases; unmatched bases: 7. The method was immunoSEQ multiplex PCR; TCRdb's version includes in-frame clones alone and lacks a portion of them. The table lists some 340,000 clones, 85% of them singletons. Sequencing used peripheral blood. This TCR was sampled from a young woman with acute or convalescent COVID-19. The J gene is TRBJ1-5, the V gene TRBV19; TRBD1 agrees at 10 bases. The CDR3 is CASSSTGGVHSNQPQHF. The CDR3 DNA sequence: TGTGCCAGTAGTTCGACAGGGGGCGTTCATAGCAATCAGCCCCAGCATTTT.